This T cell receptor beta chain stems from a study of T-cell memory formation after mild COVID-19. Study-level information: Largely, TCR clusters stayed within a single donor.

In regard to this clonotype: Its target is unknown.

TCR alpha and TCR beta cDNA libraries with sample barcodes and UMIs came from 5'RACE using constant-segment primers. TCRdb itself ran the 5' RACE reads through MiXCR, one entry per CDR3 protein. The table includes hundreds of thousands of distinct CDR3 sequences, roughly 15% detected once. The germline gives CDR1 MNHEY, CDR2 SVGAGI. Trimming removed 6 bases at V and 0 bases at J, with 16 bases between. This CDR3 has 16 residues. Study outcomes and limitations: Some clones that responded turned up in pre-infection memory, which suggests that cross-reactive memory joined in. Day 15 to 85 contracting clones showed balanced CD4/CD8; day 15 to 37 expanders favored CD4+.

This chain joins TRBV6-5 and TRBJ2-3; D perhaps matches TRBD1 (6 bases). This TCR derives from a man aged 18 to 29 who had mild COVID-19 (a few samples of this study predate the infection). Cell type and time point are not known. Sequenced: PBMCs or a T cell subset sorted from them (not recorded which). In DNA, the CDR3 is TGTGCCAGCAGCCCCCGAACAGGGTTTAGCACAGATACGCAGTATTTT. Its translation is CASSPRTGFSTDTQYF.